The entry below describes one T cell receptor (beta chain). This sample was included in a study of beta chain features in type 1 diabetes. What was sequenced were expressed TCRB transcripts, since all of the isolated RNA had been reverse transcribed. Clones were read by immunoSEQ multiplex PCR, and TCRdb kept only the in-frame ones, dropping some. The sample lists 970,000 or so clones, about a sixth seen once, with 0.02% to 0.025% in the top ten. CDR1 and CDR2 from the germline V gene are SGHVS and FNYEAQ. With 6 bases removed from V and 2 bases from J, the gap between germline ends came to 8 bases. There are 14 residues in the CDR3.

Sequencing was done on a sample of naive CD4+ T cells from blood. The clonotype originates from a woman aged 18-29 years in good health. The chain employs TRBV7-6 and TRBJ2-6, with D unresolved. DNA of the CDR3: TGTGCCAGCAGAGGCGTTACTGGGGCCAACGTCCTGACTTTC. It encodes CASRGVTGANVLTF.